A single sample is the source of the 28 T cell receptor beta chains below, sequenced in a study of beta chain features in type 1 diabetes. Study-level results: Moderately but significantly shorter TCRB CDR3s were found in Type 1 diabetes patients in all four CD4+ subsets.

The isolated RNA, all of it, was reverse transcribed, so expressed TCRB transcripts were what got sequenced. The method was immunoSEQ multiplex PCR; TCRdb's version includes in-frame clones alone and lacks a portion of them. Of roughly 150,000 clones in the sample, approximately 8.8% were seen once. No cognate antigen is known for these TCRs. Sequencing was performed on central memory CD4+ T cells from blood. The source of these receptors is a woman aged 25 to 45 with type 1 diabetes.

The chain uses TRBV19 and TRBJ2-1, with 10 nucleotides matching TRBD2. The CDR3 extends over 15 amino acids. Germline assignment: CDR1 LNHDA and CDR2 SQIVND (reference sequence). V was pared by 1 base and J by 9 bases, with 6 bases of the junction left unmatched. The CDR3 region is CASSIVLAGRSEQFF. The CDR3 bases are TGTGCCAGTAGTATAGTACTAGCGGGAAGAAGTGAGCAGTTCTTC.

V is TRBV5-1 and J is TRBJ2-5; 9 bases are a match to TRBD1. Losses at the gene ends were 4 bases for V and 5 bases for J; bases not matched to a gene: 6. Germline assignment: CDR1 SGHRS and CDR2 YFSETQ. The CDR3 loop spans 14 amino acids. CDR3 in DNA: TGCGCCAGCAGCCAAGGGACAGGGTACGAGACCCAGTACTTC. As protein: CASSQGTGYETQYF.

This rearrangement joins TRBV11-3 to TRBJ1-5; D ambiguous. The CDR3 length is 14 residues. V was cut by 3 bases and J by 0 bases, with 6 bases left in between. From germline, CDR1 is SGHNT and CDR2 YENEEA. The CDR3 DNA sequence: TGTGCCAGCAGCTTGGACTCTAGCAATCAGCCCCAGCATTTT. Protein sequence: CASSLDSSNQPQHF.

The CDR3 DNA follows: TGCGCCAGCAGCCAAGATGGAAGGGCTAGCGGGTACAATGAGCAGTTCTTC. The encoded protein is CASSQDGRASGYNEQFF. This chain joins TRBV4-1 and TRBJ2-1; TRBD2 aligns across 8 bases. V was clipped by 0 bases and J by 4 bases; unmatched bases: 8. This CDR3 spans 17 amino acids. Germline V gene lookup returns CDR1 MGHRA and CDR2 YSYEKL.

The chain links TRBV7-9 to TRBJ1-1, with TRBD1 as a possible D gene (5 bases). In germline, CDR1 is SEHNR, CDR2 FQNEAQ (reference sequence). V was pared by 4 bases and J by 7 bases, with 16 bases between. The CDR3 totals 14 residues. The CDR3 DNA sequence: TGTGCCAGCAGCTCGGGGGGTTTGATCAGTGAAGCTTTCTTT. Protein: CASSSGGLISEAFF.

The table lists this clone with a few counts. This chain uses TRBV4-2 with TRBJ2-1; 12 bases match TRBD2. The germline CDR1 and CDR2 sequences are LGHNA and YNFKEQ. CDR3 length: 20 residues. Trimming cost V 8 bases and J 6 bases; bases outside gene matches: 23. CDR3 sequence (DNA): TGTGCCAGCGGACAAGCCGGACTAGCGGGATATCTGGGAGATATCAATGAGCAGTTCTTC. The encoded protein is CASGQAGLAGYLGDINEQFF.

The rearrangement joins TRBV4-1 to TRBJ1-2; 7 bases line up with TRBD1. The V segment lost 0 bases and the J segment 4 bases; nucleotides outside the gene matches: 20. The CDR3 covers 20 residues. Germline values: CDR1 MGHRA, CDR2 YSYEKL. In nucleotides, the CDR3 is TGCGCCAGCAGCCAAGATCAGACCAGGGACAGACTTCGAGCAGGCTATGGCTACACCTTC. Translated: CASSQDQTRDRLRAGYGYTF.

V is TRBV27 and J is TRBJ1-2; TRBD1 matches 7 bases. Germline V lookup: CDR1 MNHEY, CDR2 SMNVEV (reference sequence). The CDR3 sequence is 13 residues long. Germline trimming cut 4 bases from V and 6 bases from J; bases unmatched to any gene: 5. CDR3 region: CASSSQGIDGYTF. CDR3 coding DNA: TGTGCCAGCAGTTCACAGGGGATTGATGGCTACACCTTC.

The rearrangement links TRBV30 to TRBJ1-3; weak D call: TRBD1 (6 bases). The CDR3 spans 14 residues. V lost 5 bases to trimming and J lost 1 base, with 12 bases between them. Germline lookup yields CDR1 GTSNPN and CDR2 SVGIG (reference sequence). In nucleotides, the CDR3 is TGTGCCTGGGGACCCGGGACATCTGGAAACACCATATATTTT. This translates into CAWGPGTSGNTIYF.

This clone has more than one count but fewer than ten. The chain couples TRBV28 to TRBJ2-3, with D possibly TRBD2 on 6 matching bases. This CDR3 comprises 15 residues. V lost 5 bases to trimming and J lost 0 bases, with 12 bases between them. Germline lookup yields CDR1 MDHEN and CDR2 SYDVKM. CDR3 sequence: CASSLGGLSTDTQYF. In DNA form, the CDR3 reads TGTGCCAGCAGTCTGGGGGGACTTAGCACAGATACGCAGTATTTT.

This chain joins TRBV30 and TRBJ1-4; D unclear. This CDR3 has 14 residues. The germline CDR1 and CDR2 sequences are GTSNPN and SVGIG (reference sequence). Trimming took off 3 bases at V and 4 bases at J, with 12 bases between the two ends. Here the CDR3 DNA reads TGTGCCTGGAGCGCGAGGGAAATTAATGAAAAACTGTTTTTT. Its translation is CAWSAREINEKLFF.

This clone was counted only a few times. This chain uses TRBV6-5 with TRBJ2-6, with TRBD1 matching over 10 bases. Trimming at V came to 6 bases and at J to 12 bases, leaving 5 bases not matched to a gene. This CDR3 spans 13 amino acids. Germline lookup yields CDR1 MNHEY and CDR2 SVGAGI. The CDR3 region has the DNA TGTGCCAGCAGCTGGGACAGGGGAGGCGTCCTGACTTTC. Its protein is CASSWDRGGVLTF.

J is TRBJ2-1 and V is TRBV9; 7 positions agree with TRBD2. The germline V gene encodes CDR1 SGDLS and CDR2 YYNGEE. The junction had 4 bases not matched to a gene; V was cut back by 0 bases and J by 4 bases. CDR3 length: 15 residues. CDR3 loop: CASSVVLADYNEQFF. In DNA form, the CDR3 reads TGTGCCAGCAGCGTAGTTCTAGCGGATTACAATGAGCAGTTCTTC.

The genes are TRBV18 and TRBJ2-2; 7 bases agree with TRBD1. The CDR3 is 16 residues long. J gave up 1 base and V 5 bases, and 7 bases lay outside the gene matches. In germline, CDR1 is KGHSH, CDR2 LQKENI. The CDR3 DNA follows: TGTGCCAGCTCATCAATAGGGACAGTGAACACCGGGGAGCTGTTTTTT. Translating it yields CASSSIGTVNTGELFF.

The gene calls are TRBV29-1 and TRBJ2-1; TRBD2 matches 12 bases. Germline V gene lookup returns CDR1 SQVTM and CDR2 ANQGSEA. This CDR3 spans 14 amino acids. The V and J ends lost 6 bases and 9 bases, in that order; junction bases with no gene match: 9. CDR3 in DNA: TGCAGCGTCGACCCTAGCGGGAGGGCCACTGAGCAGTTCTTC. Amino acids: CSVDPSGRATEQFF.

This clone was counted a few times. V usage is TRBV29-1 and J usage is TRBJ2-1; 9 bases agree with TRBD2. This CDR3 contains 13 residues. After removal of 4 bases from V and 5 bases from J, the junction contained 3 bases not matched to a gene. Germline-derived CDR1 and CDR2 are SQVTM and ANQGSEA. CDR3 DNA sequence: TGCAGCGTTGGGGCTAGCGGGGACAATGAGCAGTTCTTC. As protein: CSVGASGDNEQFF.

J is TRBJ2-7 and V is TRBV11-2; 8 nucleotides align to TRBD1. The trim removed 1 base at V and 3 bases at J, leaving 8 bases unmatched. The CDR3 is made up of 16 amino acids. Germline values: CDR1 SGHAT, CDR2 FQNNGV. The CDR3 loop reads CASSLAQDRVIYEQYF. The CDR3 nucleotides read TGTGCCAGCAGCTTAGCTCAGGACAGGGTTATCTACGAGCAGTACTTC.

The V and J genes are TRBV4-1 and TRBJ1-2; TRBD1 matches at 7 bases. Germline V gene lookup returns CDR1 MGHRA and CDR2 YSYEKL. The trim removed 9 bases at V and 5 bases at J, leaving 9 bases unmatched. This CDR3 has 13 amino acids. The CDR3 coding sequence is TGCGCCAGTTCCCGGGACAGACAGTATGGCTACACCTTC. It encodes CASSRDRQYGYTF.

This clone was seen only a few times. The CDR3 is CASSSRDLGGTQYF. CDR3 bases: TGTGCCAGTAGTTCCCGGGACTTAGGAGGGACCCAGTACTTC. The chain combines TRBV19 with TRBJ2-5, with a tentative D call TRBD2 (6 bases). Germline CDR1 and CDR2: LNHDA and SQIVND (reference sequence). V was shortened by 5 bases and J by 7 bases, with 17 bases between the two germline ends. The length of the CDR3 is 14 residues. Combining the CDR3 with reference TRBV19 and TRBJ2-5 gives the whole variable domain DGGITQSPKYLFRKEGQNVTLSCEQNLNHDAMYWYRQDPGQGLRLIYYSQIVNDFQKGDIAEGYSVSREKKESFPLTVTSAQKNPTAFYLCASSSRDLGGTQYFGPGTRLLVL.

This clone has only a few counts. The CDR3 coding sequence is TGTGCCACCAGCAGGGACAGGGGACCGGGCACTGAAGCTTTCTTT. Its protein product is CATSRDRGPGTEAFF. J is TRBJ1-1 and V is TRBV15; 9 bases are shared with TRBD1. Germline CDR1 and CDR2: LNHNV and YYDKDF (reference sequence). The trim removed 3 bases at V and 4 bases at J, leaving 6 bases unmatched. The CDR3 has 15 amino acids.

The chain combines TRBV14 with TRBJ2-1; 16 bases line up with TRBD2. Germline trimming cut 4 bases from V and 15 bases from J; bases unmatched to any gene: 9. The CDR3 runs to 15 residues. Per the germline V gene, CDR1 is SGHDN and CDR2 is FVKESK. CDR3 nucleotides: TGTGCCAGCAGCCCGGGACTAGCGGGAGGGCTGAATCTGTTCTTC. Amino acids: CASSPGLAGGLNLFF.

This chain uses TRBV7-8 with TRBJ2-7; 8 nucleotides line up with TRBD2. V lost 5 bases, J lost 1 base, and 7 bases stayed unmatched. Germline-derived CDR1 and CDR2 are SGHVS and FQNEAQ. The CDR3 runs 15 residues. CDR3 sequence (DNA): TGTGCCAGCAGCCCCCGTGAGCGGGGGTCCTACGAGCAGTACTTC. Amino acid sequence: CASSPRERGSYEQYF. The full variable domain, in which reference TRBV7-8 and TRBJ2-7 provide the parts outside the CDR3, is GAGVSQSPRYKVAKRGQDVALRCDPISGHVSLFWYQQALGQGPEFLTYFQNEAQLDKSGLPSDRFFAERPEGSVSTLKIQRTQQEDSAVYLCASSPRERGSYEQYFGPGTRLTVT.

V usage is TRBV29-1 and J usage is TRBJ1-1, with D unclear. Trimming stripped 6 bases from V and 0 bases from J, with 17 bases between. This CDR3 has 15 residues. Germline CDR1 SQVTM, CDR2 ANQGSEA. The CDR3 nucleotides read TGCAGCGTCAAAACGACATGGTTAGTGAACACTGAAGCTTTCTTT. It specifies CSVKTTWLVNTEAFF.

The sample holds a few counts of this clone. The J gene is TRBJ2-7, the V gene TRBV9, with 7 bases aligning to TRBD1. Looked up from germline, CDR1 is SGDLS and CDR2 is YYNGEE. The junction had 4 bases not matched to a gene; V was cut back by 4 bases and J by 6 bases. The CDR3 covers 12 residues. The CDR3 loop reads CASSKDRSEQYF. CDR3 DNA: TGTGCCAGCAGCAAGGACAGGAGCGAGCAGTACTTC. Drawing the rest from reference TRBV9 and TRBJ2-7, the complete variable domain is DSGVTQTPKHLITATGQRVTLRCSPRSGDLSVYWYQQSLDQGLQFLIQYYNGEERAKGNILERFSAQQFPDLHSELNLSSLELGDSALYFCASSKDRSEQYFGPGTRLTVT.

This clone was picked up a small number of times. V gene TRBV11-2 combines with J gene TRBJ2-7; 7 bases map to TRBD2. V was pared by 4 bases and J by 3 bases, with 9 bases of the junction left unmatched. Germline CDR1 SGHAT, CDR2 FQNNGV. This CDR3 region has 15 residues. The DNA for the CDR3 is TGTGCCAGCAGCTCCCAGGGAGGCGGGAGCTACGAGCAGTACTTC. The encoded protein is CASSSQGGGSYEQYF.

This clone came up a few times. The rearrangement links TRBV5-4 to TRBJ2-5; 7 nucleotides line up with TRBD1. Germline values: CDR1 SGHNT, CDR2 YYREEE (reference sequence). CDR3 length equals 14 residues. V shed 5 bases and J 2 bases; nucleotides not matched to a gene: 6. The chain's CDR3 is CASSFPGQQETQYF. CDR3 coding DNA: TGTGCCAGCAGTTTTCCGGGACAGCAAGAGACCCAGTACTTC.

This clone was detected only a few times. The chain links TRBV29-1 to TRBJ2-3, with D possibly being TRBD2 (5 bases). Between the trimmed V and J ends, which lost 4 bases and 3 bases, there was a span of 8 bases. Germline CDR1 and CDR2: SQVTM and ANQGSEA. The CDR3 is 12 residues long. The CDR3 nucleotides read TGCAGCGTTGGAGGGAGAACAGATACGCAGTATTTT. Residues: CSVGGRTDTQYF.

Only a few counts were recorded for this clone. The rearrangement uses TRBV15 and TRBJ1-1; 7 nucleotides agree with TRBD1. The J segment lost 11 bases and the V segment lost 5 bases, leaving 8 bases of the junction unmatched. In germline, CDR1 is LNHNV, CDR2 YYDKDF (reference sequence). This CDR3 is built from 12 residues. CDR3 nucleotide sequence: TGTGCCACCAGCTTCGAAGGGGGCAAGGCTTTCTTT. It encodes CATSFEGGKAFF.